Below, 15 T cell receptor beta chains from the same sample are listed, as sequenced in a study of T cell responses to AZD1222 COVID-19 vaccine. Some clones are missing from TCRdb's copy, which holds only in-frame ones; the method was immunoSEQ multiplex PCR. The sample holds fewer than 150,000 clones; around 87% are singletons and the top ten take 1.2%. The material was peripheral blood, obtained on day 0 of AZD1222 vaccination. The receptors derive from an adult in good health.

This chain joins TRBV19 and TRBJ1-2; 9 nucleotides line up with TRBD1. The CDR3 is 14 residues long. V dropped 6 bases and J dropped 4; count of bases not matched to a gene: 6. Germline V lookup: CDR1 LNHDA, CDR2 SQIVND (reference sequence). The CDR3 protein is CASSQQGAGYGYTF. The CDR3 DNA sequence: TGTGCCAGTAGCCAACAGGGGGCCGGCTATGGCTACACCTTC. Supplemented by reference TRBV19 and TRBJ1-2, the full variable domain reads DGGITQSPKYLFRKEGQNVTLSCEQNLNHDAMYWYRQDPGQGLRLIYYSQIVNDFQKGDIAEGYSVSREKKESFPLTVTSAQKNPTAFYLCASSQQGAGYGYTFGSGTRLTVV.

The chain employs TRBV9 and TRBJ2-7; D may be TRBD1 (6 bases). Germline CDR1 is SGDLS and CDR2 is YYNGEE. V lost 3 bases, J lost 0 bases, and 16 bases lay in between. This CDR3 has 16 amino acids. The chain's CDR3 is CASSGGPGSSSYEQYF. The CDR3 DNA sequence: TGTGCCAGCAGCGGGGGGCCGGGTTCGAGCTCCTACGAGCAGTACTTC. The full variable domain, in which reference TRBV9 and TRBJ2-7 provide the parts outside the CDR3, is DSGVTQTPKHLITATGQRVTLRCSPRSGDLSVYWYQQSLDQGLQFLIQYYNGEERAKGNILERFSAQQFPDLHSELNLSSLELGDSALYFCASSGGPGSSSYEQYFGPGTRLTVT.

This CDR3 reads CASSPPGHRRQPQHF. DNA for the CDR3: TGTGCCAGCTCACCCCCGGGACATCGTAGGCAGCCCCAGCATTTT. The rearrangement joins TRBV18 to TRBJ1-5; D might be TRBD1 (6 bases). V was shortened by 3 bases and J by 7 bases, with 16 bases between the two germline ends. CDR1 KGHSH and CDR2 LQKENI come from the germline V gene. The CDR3 is 15 residues long.

CDR3 loop: CASGLVQVVYEQYF. The CDR3 coding sequence is TGTGCTAGTGGTTTGGTACAGGTCGTATACGAGCAGTACTTC. The gene calls are TRBV12-5 and TRBJ2-7, with D perhaps matching TRBD1 (5 bases). CDR1 and CDR2 (germline): LGHNT, FRNRAP. The CDR3 covers 14 residues. Trimming shortened V by 0 bases and J by 4 bases, and 10 bases separated the two germline ends.

The rearrangement links TRBV4-2 to TRBJ1-1; D unclear. The V end lost 4 bases, the J end lost 0 bases, and 21 bases lay between the germline ends. The CDR3 loop spans 18 amino acids. Germline V gene data show CDR1 as LGHNA and CDR2 as YNFKEQ. CDR3 DNA sequence: TGTGCCAGCAGCCCGATCGTAGGACCCAGGACTTTGAACACTGAAGCTTTCTTT. This sequence encodes CASSPIVGPRTLNTEAFF.

The V and J genes are TRBV6-5 and TRBJ1-1; D ambiguous. The CDR3 contains 15 residues. Trimming took 2 bases from V and 5 from J, leaving 15 bases between them. Germline V CDR1 and CDR2: MNHEY, SVGAGI. This CDR3 is CASSYAGGWRTEAFF. Here the CDR3 DNA reads TGTGCCAGCAGTTACGCCGGTGGGTGGCGGACTGAAGCTTTCTTT.

The chain couples TRBV19 to TRBJ1-2, with 7 bases matching TRBD1. J lost 5 bases, V lost 2 bases, and 11 bases had no gene match. The CDR3 spans 16 residues. In germline, CDR1 is LNHDA, CDR2 SQIVND (reference sequence). The CDR3: CASSITPGTENYGYTF. CDR3 sequence (DNA): TGTGCCAGTAGTATAACTCCCGGGACAGAGAATTATGGCTACACCTTC. Full variable domain (outside the CDR3, taken from reference TRBV19 and TRBJ1-2): DGGITQSPKYLFRKEGQNVTLSCEQNLNHDAMYWYRQDPGQGLRLIYYSQIVNDFQKGDIAEGYSVSREKKESFPLTVTSAQKNPTAFYLCASSITPGTENYGYTFGSGTRLTVV.

The chain uses TRBV2 and TRBJ1-4; D may be TRBD1 (5 bases). Germline CDR1 is SNHLY and CDR2 is FYNNEI. The CDR3 runs to 14 residues. The germline V and J ends were trimmed by 7 bases and 2 bases, with 11 bases remaining between them. The CDR3 here is CASTGASTNEKLFF. For the CDR3, the DNA is TGTGCCAGCACTGGGGCCTCTACTAATGAAAAACTGTTTTTT.

CDR3 DNA sequence: TGCGCCAGCAGCTTGATCCCCCTGGGTCGGACTGAAGCTTTCTTT. It specifies CASSLIPLGRTEAFF. The chain recombines TRBV5-1 with TRBJ1-1, with no clear D. This CDR3 has 15 residues. Trimming took off 1 base at V and 5 bases at J, with 15 bases between the two ends. Germline V lookup: CDR1 SGHRS, CDR2 YFSETQ.

The CDR3 DNA is TGTGCCAGCAGCGTAGGGGGAAATAGCAATCAGCCCCAGCATTTT. Amino acid sequence: CASSVGGNSNQPQHF. The chain employs TRBV9 and TRBJ1-5, with D hard to call. The CDR3 sequence is 15 residues long. Germline CDR1 SGDLS, CDR2 YYNGEE. V lost 0 bases and J 0 bases, leaving 7 bases between the germline ends.

This chain links TRBV5-1 with TRBJ2-2; 8 nucleotides line up with TRBD1. Germline V gene sequence: CDR1 SGHRS, CDR2 YFSETQ. The CDR3 is 16 residues long. V gave up 1 base and J gave up 1 base; unmatched junction bases: 3. CDR3 in amino acids: CASSLWGQENTGELFF. The CDR3 DNA sequence: TGCGCCAGCAGCTTGTGGGGACAGGAGAACACCGGGGAGCTGTTTTTT. Variable domain in full (rest from reference TRBV5-1 and TRBJ2-2): KAGVTQTPRYLIKTRGQQVTLSCSPISGHRSVSWYQQTPGQGLQFLFEYFSETQRNKGNFPGRFSGRQFSNSRSEMNVSTLELGDSALYLCASSLWGQENTGELFFGEGSRLTVL.

The V gene is TRBV5-1, the J gene TRBJ2-7, with D unresolved. The CDR3 spans 13 residues. Germline values: CDR1 SGHRS, CDR2 YFSETQ. Trimming pared 1 base from V and 2 bases from J, leaving 7 bases between. The CDR3 sequence: CASSLPGPYEQYF. The CDR3 nucleotides are TGCGCCAGCAGCTTGCCAGGACCCTACGAGCAGTACTTC.

The gene calls are TRBV5-6 and TRBJ1-1; D might be TRBD1 (5 bases). The germline V gene encodes CDR1 SGHDT and CDR2 YYEEEE. This CDR3 spans 13 amino acids. V lost 3 bases, J lost 4 bases, and 10 bases lay in between. In DNA, the CDR3 is TGTGCCAGCAGCTCGCCGGGACGCACTGAAGCTTTCTTT. This encodes CASSSPGRTEAFF.

The chain carries TRBV5-5 and TRBJ1-1, with D tentatively TRBD1 (5 bases). The CDR3 sequence is 17 residues long. Trimming removed 4 bases from V and 0 bases from J, with 19 bases in between. The germline CDR1 and CDR2 sequences are SGHKS and YYEKEE (reference sequence). The CDR3 sequence is CASSPHRGLVVNTEAFF. Here the CDR3 DNA reads TGTGCCAGCAGCCCCCATAGGGGCCTCGTCGTGAACACTGAAGCTTTCTTT. Drawing the rest from reference TRBV5-5 and TRBJ1-1, the complete variable domain is DAGVTQSPTHLIKTRGQQVTLRCSPISGHKSVSWYQQVLGQGPQFIFQYYEKEERGRGNFPDRFSARQFPNYSSELNVNALLLGDSALYLCASSPHRGLVVNTEAFFGQGTRLTVV.

This chain uses TRBV21-1 with TRBJ2-6. TRBV21-1 is tagged as a pseudogene. CDR3 length: 18 residues. The CDR3 loop reads CASSKGKGPPSGANVLTF. The CDR3 bases are TGTGCCAGCAGCAAAGGGAAGGGACCCCCGTCTGGGGCCAACGTCCTGACTTTC.